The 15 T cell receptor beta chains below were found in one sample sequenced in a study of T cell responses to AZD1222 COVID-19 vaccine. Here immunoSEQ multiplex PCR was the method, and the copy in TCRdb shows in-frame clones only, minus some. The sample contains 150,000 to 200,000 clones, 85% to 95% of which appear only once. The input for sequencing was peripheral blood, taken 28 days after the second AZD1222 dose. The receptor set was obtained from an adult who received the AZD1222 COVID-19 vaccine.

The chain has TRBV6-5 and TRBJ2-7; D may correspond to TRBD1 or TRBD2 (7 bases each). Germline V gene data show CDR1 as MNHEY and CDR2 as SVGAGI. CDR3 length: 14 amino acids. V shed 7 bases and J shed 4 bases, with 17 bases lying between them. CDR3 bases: TGTGCCAGCATTAGCAGGGGGGGGAAATACGAGCAGTACTTC. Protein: CASISRGGKYEQYF.

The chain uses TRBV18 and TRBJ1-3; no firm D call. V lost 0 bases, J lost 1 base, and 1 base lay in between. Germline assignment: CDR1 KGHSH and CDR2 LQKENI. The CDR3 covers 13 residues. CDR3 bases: TGTGCCAGCTCACCACCATCTGGAAACACCATATATTTT. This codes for CASSPPSGNTIYF.

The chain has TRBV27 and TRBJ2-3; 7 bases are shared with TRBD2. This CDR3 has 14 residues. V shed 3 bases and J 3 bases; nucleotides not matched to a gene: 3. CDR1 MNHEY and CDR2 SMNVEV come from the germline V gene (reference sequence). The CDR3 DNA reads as TGTGCCAGCAGTTTTACTAGCGTAACAGATACGCAGTATTTT. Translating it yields CASSFTSVTDTQYF.

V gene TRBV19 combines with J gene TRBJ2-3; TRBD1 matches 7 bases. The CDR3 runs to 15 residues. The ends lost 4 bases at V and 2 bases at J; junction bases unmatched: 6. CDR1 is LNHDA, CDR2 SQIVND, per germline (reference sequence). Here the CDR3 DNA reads TGTGCCAGTAGTAAGATAACAGGGGACACAGATACGCAGTATTTT. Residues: CASSKITGDTDTQYF.

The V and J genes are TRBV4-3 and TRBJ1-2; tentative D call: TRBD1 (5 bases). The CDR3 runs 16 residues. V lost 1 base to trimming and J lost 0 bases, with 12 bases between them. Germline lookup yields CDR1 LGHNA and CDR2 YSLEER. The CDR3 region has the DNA TGCGCCAGCAGCCAAGCCGGACAAGTCTCTAACTATGGCTACACCTTC. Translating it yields CASSQAGQVSNYGYTF.

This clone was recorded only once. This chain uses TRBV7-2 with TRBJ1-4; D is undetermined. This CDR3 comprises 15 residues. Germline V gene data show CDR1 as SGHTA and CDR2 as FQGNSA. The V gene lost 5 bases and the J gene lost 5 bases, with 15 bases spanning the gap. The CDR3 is CASSPRAGRNEKLFF. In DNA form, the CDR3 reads TGTGCCAGCAGCCCTCGAGCCGGCAGGAATGAAAAACTGTTTTTT. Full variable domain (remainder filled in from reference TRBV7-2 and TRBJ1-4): GAGVSQSPSNKVTEKGKDVELRCDPISGHTALYWYRQSLGQGLEFLIYFQGNSAPDKSGLPSDRFSAERTGGSVSTLTIQRTQQEDSAVYLCASSPRAGRNEKLFFGSGTQLSVL.

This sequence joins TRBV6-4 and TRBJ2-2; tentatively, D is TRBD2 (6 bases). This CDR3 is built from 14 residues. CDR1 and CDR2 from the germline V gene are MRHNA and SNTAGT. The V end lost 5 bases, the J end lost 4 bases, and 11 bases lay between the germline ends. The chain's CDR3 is CASSTNSGTGELFF. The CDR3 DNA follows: TGTGCCAGCAGTACTAATAGCGGCACCGGGGAGCTGTTTTTT.

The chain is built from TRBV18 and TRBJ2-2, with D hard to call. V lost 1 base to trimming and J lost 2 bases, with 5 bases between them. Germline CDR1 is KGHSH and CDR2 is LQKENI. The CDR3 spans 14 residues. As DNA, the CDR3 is TGTGCCAGCTCACCACAGGGTAACACCGGGGAGCTGTTTTTT. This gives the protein CASSPQGNTGELFF.

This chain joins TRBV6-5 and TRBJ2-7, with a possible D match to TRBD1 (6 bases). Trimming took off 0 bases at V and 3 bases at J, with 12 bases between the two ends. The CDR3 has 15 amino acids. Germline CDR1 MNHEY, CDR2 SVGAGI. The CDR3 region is CASSYSYRDGYEQYF. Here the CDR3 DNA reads TGTGCCAGCAGTTACTCGTACAGGGACGGCTACGAGCAGTACTTC.

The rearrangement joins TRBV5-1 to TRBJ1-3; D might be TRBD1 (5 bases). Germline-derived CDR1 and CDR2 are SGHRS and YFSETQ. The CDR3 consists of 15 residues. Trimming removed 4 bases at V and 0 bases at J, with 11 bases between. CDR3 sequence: CASSMGPSSGNTIYF. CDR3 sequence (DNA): TGCGCCAGCAGCATGGGACCGAGCTCTGGAAACACCATATATTTT.

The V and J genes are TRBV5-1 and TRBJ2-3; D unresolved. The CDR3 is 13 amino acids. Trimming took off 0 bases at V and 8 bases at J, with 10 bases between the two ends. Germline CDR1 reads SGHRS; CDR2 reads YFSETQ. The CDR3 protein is CASSLDSTGTQYF. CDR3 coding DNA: TGCGCCAGCAGCTTGGACTCCACGGGTACGCAGTATTTT.

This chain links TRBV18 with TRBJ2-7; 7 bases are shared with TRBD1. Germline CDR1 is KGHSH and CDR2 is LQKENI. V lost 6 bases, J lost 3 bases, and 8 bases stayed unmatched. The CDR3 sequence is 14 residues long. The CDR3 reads CASSEKTGHYEQYF. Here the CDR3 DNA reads TGTGCCAGCTCGGAGAAGACAGGGCACTACGAGCAGTACTTC.

The CDR3 DNA reads as TGTGCCAGCAGTTACCGCTTGGACAGGGAAGCTTTCTTT. Protein sequence: CASSYRLDREAFF. V usage is TRBV6-2 or TRBV6-3 and J usage is TRBJ1-1; TRBD1 matches 7 bases. Trimming cost V 2 bases and J 8 bases; bases outside gene matches: 5. Germline loops: CDR1 MNHEY, CDR2 SVGEGT. The CDR3 sequence is 13 residues long.

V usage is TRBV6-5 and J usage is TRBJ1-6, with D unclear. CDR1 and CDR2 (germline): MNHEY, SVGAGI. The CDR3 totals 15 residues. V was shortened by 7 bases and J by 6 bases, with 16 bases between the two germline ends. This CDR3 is CASIPRRGGNSPLHF. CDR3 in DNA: TGTGCCAGCATCCCTCGCCGCGGAGGTAATTCACCCCTCCACTTT.

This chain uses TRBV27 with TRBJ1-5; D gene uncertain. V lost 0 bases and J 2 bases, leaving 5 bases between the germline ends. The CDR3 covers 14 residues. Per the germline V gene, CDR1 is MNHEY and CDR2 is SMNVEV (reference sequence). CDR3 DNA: TGTGCCAGCAGTTTATCGAGGGGCAATCAGCCCCAGCATTTT. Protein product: CASSLSRGNQPQHF.